The sequence of this T cell receptor (beta chain) was determined in a study of blood T cell repertoires in COVID-19. Study as a whole: In each case, the material was cDNA or gDNA derived from T cells, B-cell-depleted T cells, or PBMCs.

Trimming left V 6 bases short and J 6 bases short, with 14 bases between. CDR1 and CDR2 from the germline V gene are MRHNA and SNTAGT. There are 14 residues in the CDR3. As processed by the authors: How many nucleated cells were present was estimated from reference gene primer amplification. Profiled with immunoSEQ multiplex PCR; TCRdb holds only in-frame clones, not every one. Clone size and the V and J calls come from that table; the DNA yielded D and trimming. The sample consists of about 280,000 clones, approximately 86% of them appearing once. The TCR originated in a woman aged 25 to 45 who had recovered from COVID-19. The specimen was peripheral blood. The J gene is TRBJ2-2, the V gene TRBV6-4, with D perhaps TRBD2 (5 bases). The CDR3 region has the DNA TGTGCCAGCAGACTAGAGATGGACGCCGGGGAGCTGTTTTTT. This codes for CASRLEMDAGELFF.